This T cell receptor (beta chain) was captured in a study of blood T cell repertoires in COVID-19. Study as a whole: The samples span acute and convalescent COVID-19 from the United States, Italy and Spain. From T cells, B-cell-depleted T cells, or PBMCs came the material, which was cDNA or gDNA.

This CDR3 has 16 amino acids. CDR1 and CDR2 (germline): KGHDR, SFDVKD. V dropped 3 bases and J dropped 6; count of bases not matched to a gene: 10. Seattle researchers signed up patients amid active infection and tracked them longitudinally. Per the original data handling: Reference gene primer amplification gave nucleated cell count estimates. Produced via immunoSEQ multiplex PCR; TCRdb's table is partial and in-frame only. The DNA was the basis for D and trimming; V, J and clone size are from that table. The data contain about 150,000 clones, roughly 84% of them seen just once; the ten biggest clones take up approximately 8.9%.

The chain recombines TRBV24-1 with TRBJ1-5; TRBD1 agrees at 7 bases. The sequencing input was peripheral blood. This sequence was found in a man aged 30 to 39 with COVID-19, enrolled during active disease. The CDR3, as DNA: TGTGCCACCAGTGATCCGGCCGAGGGGGCGCGTCAGCCCCAGCATTTT. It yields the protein CATSDPAEGARQPQHF.